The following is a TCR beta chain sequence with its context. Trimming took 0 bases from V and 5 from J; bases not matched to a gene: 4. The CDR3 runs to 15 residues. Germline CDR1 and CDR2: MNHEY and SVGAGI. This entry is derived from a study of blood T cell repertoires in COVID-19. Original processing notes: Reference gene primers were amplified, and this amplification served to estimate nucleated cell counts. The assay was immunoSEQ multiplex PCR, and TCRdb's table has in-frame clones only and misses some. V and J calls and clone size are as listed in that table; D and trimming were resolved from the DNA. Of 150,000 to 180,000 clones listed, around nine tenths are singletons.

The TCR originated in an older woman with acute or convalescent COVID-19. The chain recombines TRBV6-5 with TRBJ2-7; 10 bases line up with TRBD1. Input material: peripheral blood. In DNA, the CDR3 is TGTGCCAGCAGTTACTCCTCGACAGGGGGCCACGAGCAGTACTTC. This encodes CASSYSSTGGHEQYF.